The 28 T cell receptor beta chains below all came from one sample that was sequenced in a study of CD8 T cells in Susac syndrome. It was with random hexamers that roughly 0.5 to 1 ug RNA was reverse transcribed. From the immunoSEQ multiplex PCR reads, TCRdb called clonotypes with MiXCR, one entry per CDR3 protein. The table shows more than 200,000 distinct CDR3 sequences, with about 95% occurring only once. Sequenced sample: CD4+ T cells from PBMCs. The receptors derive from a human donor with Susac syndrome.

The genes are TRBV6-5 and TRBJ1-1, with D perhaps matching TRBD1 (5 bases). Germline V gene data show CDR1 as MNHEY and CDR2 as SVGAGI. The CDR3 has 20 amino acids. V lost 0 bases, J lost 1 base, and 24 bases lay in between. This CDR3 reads CASSYSVVVVGTLRNTEAFF. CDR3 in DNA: TGTGCCAGCAGTTACTCGGTGGTAGTGGTTGGGACGCTACGGAACACTGAAGCTTTCTTT.

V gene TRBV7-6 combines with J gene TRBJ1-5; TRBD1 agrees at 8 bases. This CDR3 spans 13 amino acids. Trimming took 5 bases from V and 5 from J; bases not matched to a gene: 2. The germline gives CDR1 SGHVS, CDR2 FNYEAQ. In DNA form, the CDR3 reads TGTGCCAGCAGCATGGACAGGGATCAGCCCCAGCATTTT. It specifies CASSMDRDQPQHF.

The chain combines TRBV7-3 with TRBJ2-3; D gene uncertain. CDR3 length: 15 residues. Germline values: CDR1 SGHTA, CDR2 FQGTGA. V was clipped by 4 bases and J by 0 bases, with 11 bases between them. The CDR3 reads CASSSSGRSTDTQYF. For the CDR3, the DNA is TGTGCCAGCAGCTCCAGTGGGCGAAGCACAGATACGCAGTATTTT.

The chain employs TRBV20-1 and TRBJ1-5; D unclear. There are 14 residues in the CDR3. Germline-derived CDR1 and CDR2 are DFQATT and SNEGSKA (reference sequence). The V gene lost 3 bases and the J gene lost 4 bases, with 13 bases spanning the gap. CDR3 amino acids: CSASKGRTNQPQHF. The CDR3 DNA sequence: TGCAGTGCTAGTAAAGGGCGCACAAATCAGCCCCAGCATTTT.

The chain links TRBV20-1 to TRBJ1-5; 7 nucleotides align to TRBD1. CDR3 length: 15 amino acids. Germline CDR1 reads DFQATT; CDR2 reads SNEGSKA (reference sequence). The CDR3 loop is CSAASRQGNNQPQHF. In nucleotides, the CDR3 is TGCAGCGCTGCATCCAGACAGGGAAACAATCAGCCCCAGCATTTT.

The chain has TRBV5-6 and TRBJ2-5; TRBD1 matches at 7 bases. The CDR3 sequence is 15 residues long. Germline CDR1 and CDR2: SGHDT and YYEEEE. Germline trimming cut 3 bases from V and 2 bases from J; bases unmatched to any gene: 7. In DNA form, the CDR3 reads TGTGCCAGCAGCTGGCTAGGACAGGTACAAGAGACCCAGTACTTC. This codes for CASSWLGQVQETQYF.

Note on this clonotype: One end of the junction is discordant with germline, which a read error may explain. The CDR3 loop reads CAGSEGTAYGYTF. DNA of the CDR3: TGTGCCGGCAGCGAAGGTACTGCTTATGGCTACACCTTC. The rearrangement uses TRBV7-9 and TRBJ1-2; D is uncertain. CDR1 is SEHNR and CDR2 is FQNEAQ in the germline V gene (reference sequence). CDR3 length: 13 residues.

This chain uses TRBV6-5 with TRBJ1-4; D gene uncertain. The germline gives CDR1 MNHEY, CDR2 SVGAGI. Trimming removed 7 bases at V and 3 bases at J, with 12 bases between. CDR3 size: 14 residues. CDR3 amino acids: CASKGGVANEKLFF. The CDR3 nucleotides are TGTGCCAGCAAGGGTGGGGTGGCTAATGAAAAACTGTTTTTT.

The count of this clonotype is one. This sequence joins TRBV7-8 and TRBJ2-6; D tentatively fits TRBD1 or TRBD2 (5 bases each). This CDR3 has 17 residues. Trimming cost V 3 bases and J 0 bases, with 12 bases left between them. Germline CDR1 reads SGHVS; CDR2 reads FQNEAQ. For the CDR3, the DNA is TGTGCCAGCAGCTTCCTTGTGGGGGACTCTGGGGCCAACGTCCTGACTTTC. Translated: CASSFLVGDSGANVLTF.

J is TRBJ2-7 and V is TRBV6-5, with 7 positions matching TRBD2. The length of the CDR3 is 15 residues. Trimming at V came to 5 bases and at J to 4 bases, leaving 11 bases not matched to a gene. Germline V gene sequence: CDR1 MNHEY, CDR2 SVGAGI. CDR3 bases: TGTGCCAGCAGTCCTGCAGGGAGGGTGGAGTACGAGCAGTACTTC. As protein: CASSPAGRVEYEQYF.

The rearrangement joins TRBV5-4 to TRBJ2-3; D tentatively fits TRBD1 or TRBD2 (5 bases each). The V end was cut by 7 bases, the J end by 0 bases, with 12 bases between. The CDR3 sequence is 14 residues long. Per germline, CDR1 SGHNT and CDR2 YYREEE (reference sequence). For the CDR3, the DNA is TGTGCCAGCTCGTCGGGGCTGAGCACAGATACGCAGTATTTT. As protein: CASSSGLSTDTQYF. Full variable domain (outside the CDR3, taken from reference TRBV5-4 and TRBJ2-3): ETGVTQSPTHLIKTRGQQVTLRCSSQSGHNTVSWYQQALGQGPQFIFQYYREEENGRGNFPPRFSGLQFPNYSSELNVNALELDDSALYLCASSSGLSTDTQYFGPGTRLTVL.

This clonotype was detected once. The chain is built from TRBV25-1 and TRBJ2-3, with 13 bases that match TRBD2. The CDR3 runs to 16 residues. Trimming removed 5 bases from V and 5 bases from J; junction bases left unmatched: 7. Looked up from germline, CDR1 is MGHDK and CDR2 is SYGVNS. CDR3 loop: CASSRRLAGGLDTQYF. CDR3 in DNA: TGTGCCAGCAGTCGACGACTAGCGGGGGGCTTAGATACGCAGTATTTT.

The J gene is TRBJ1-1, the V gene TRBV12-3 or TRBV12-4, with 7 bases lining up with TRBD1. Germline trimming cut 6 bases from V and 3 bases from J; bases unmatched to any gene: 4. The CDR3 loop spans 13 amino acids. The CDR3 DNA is TGTGCCAGCAGACCGGGACAGTACACTGAAGCTTTCTTT. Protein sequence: CASRPGQYTEAFF.

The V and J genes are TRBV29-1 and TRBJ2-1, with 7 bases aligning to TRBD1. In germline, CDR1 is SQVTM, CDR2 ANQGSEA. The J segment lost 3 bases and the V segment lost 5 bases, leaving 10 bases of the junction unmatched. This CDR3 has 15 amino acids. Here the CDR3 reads CSVRIPGQFYNEQFF. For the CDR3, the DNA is TGCAGCGTTCGCATCCCGGGACAGTTCTACAATGAGCAGTTCTTC.

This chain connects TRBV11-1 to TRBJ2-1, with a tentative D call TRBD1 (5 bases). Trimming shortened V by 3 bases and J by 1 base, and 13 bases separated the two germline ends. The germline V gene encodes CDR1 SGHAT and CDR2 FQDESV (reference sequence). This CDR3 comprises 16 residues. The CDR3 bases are TGTGCCAGCAGCTTCATCCACAGGTTATCCTACAATGAGCAGTTCTTC. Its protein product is CASSFIHRLSYNEQFF.

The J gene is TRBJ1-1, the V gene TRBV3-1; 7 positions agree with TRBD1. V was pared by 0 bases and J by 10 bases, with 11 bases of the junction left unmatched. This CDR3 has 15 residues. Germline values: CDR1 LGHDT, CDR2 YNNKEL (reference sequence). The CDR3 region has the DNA TGTGCCAGCAGCCAAGATTCGGCGTGGGCAGGGGGAGCTTTCTTT. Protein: CASSQDSAWAGGAFF.

CDR3 residues: CASSKTGWGGTNTEAFF. CDR3 sequence (DNA): TGTGCCAGCAGCAAAACAGGGTGGGGGGGGACAAACACTGAAGCTTTCTTT. The V call is TRBV7-9, the J call TRBJ1-1; D is perhaps TRBD1 (6 bases). V lost 5 bases, J lost 2 bases, and 21 bases lay in between. The CDR3 is 17 amino acids. CDR1 is SEHNR, CDR2 FQNEAQ, per germline (reference sequence).

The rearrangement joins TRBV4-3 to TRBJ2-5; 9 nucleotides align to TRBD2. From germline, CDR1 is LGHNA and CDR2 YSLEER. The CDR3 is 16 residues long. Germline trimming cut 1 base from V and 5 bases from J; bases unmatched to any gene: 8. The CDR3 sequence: CASSQAWRGGRETQYF. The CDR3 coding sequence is TGCGCCAGCAGCCAAGCATGGCGGGGGGGCCGGGAGACCCAGTACTTC.

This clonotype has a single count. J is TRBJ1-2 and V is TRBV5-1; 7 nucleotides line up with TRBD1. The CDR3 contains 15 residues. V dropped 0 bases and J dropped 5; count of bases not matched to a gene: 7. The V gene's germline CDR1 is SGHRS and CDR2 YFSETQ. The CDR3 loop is CASSLEGDRIYGYTF. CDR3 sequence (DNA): TGCGCCAGCAGCTTGGAAGGGGACAGAATATATGGCTACACCTTC. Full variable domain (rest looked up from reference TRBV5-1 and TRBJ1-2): KAGVTQTPRYLIKTRGQQVTLSCSPISGHRSVSWYQQTPGQGLQFLFEYFSETQRNKGNFPGRFSGRQFSNSRSEMNVSTLELGDSALYLCASSLEGDRIYGYTFGSGTRLTVV.

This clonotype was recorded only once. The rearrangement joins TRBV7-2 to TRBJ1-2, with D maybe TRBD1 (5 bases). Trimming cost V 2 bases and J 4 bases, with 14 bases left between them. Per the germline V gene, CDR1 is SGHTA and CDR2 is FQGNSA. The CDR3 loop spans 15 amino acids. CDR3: CASSLQAGSGYGYTF. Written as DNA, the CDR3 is TGTGCCAGCAGCTTACAGGCAGGGAGCGGCTATGGCTACACCTTC.

The CDR3 sequence: CSVEGGDYGYTF. The CDR3 DNA reads as TGCAGCGTTGAAGGGGGGGACTATGGCTACACCTTC. V and J are TRBV29-1 and TRBJ1-2; possible D gene TRBD1, 5 bases. The germline V and J ends were trimmed by 1 base and 3 bases, with 6 bases remaining between them. CDR3 size: 12 residues. Germline loops: CDR1 SQVTM, CDR2 ANQGSEA.

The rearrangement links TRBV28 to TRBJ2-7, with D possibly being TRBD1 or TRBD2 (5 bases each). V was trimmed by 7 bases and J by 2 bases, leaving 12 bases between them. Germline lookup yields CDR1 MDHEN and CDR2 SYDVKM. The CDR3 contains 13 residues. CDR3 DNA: TGTGCCAGCAACCGAGGGGTGGCCTACGAGCAGTACTTC. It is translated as CASNRGVAYEQYF.

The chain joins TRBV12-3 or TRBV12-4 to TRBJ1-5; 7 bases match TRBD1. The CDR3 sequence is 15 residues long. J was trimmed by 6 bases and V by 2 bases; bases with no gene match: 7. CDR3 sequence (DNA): TGTGCCAGCAGTTTAACAGGGGATGAGCGTCAGCCCCAGCATTTT. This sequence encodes CASSLTGDERQPQHF.

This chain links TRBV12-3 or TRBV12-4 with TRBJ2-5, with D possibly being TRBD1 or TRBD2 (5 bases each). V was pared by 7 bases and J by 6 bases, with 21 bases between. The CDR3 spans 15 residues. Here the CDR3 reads CASMGWDGEGKTQYF. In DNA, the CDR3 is TGTGCCAGCATGGGATGGGACGGCGAAGGGAAGACCCAGTACTTC.

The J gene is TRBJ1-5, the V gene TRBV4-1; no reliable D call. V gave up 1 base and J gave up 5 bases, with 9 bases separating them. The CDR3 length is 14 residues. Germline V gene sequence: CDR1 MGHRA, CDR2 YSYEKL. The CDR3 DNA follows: TGCGCCAGCAGCCAAGTGGGGTTGTATCAGCCCCAGCATTTT. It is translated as CASSQVGLYQPQHF.

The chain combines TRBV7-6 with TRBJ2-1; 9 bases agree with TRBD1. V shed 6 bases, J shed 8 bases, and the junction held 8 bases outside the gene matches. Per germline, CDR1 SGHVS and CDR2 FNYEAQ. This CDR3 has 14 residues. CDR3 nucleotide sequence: TGTGCCAGCAGACACAGGGGGCGTAGCGATGAGCAGTTCTTC. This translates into CASRHRGRSDEQFF.

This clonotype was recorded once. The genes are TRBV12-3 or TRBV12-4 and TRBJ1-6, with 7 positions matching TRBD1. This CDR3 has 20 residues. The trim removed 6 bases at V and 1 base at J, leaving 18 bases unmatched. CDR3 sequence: CASRPSYRGVQGSYNSPLHF. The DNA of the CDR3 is TGTGCCAGCAGGCCCTCATACAGGGGAGTACAGGGATCCTATAATTCACCCCTCCACTTT.

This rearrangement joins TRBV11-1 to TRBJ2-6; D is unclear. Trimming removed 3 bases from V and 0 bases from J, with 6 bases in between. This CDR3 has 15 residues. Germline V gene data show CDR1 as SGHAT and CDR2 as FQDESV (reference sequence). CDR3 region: CASSFLTSGANVLTF. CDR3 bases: TGTGCCAGCAGCTTTTTGACCTCTGGGGCCAACGTCCTGACTTTC. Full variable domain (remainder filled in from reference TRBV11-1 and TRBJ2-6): EAEVAQSPRYKITEKSQAVAFWCDPISGHATLYWYRQILGQGPELLVQFQDESVVDDSQLPKDRFSAERLKGVDSTLKIQPAELGDSAMYLCASSFLTSGANVLTFGAGSRLTVL.